This T cell receptor (beta chain) was observed in a study of shared clonotypes between healthy human individuals. The protocol was immunoSEQ multiplex PCR, while the TCRdb copy is restricted to in-frame clones and leaves out a portion. The repertoire holds 800,000 to 950,000 clones, with roughly 96% as singletons. The naive CD8 fraction comprised CD45RO-negative cells positively selected for CCR7 and excluded terminally differentiated effector memory CD45RA+ cells. Germline CDR1 reads MDHEN; CDR2 reads SYDVKM. The CDR3 is 16 residues long. Trimming cost V 1 base and J 2 bases; bases outside gene matches: 6.

The material sequenced was naive CD8+ T cells sorted from blood. The chain uses TRBV28 and TRBJ2-3; the match to TRBD1 covers 7 bases. The receptor was derived from a man under 40 in good health. The chain's CDR3 is CASSLYRGLITDTQYF. The CDR3 DNA follows: TGTGCCAGCAGTTTATACAGGGGATTAATCACAGATACGCAGTATTTT.